Listed below are T cell receptor beta chains from one sample, sequenced in a study of T cells after yellow fever vaccination. One entry per CDR3 protein results from TCRdb running MiXCR on the 5' RACE reads. This sample yields hundreds of thousands of distinct CDR3 sequences, of which approximately 18% are seen a single time; roughly a sixth belongs to the top ten. Sequenced here: PBMCs, sampled before the yellow fever booster vaccination. The source of these receptors is a man younger than 35 who received the YFV17D yellow fever vaccine. Each CDR3 is given with its conserved first and last residue. Fields, in order: V gene, clone size, D gene, J gene, CDR3 protein, CDR3 DNA. The D gene is left open where the match is weak. Expanded clones are given a class, and other clones once, few, many or no size at all.

v_gene: TRBV12-3/TRBV12-4
abundance: few
d_gene: NA
j_gene: TRBJ2-1
CDR3aa: CASTRVQGSYNEQFF
CDR3nt: TGTGCCAGCACCCGAGTACAGGGATCCTACAATGAGCAGTTCTTC

v_gene: TRBV24-1
abundance: many
d_gene: TRBD1
j_gene: TRBJ1-5
CDR3aa: CATSDFKPKTGDNQPQHF
CDR3nt: TGTGCCACCAGTGATTTCAAGCCCAAGACAGGGGACAATCAGCCCCAGCATTTT

v_gene: TRBV6-2/TRBV6-3
abundance: few
d_gene: NA
j_gene: TRBJ2-1
CDR3aa: CASTSAGDSRNEQFF
CDR3nt: TGTGCCAGCACTTCCGCCGGGGACTCTAGGAATGAGCAGTTCTTC

v_gene: TRBV18
abundance: NA
d_gene: NA
j_gene: TRBJ2-7
CDR3aa: CASSPPRGKNEQYF
CDR3nt: TGTGCCAGCTCACCACCGCGAGGGAAGAACGAGCAGTACTTC

v_gene: TRBV28
abundance: NA
d_gene: NA
j_gene: TRBJ2-1
CDR3aa: CASSLGRSGHPQYNEQFF
CDR3nt: TGTGCCAGCAGTTTAGGTCGGTCAGGCCACCCGCAATACAATGAGCAGTTCTTC

v_gene: TRBV6-5
abundance: few
d_gene: NA
j_gene: TRBJ1-1
CDR3aa: CASSLVQGLGPRTEAFF
CDR3nt: TGTGCCAGCAGCCTCGTTCAGGGATTGGGACCCCGCACTGAAGCTTTCTTT

v_gene: TRBV15
abundance: few
d_gene: TRBD2
j_gene: TRBJ2-7
CDR3aa: CATSPQRGPHEQYF
CDR3nt: TGTGCCACCAGCCCCCAGCGGGGGCCCCACGAGCAGTACTTC

v_gene: TRBV20-1
abundance: many
d_gene: NA
j_gene: TRBJ2-2
CDR3aa: CSARDRLVGAGELFF
CDR3nt: TGCAGTGCTAGAGACAGGCTAGTAGGGGCCGGGGAGCTGTTTTTT

v_gene: TRBV24-1
abundance: few
d_gene: NA
j_gene: TRBJ1-5
CDR3aa: CATAEGSNQPQHF
CDR3nt: TGTGCCACCGCGGAAGGGAGCAATCAGCCCCAGCATTTT

v_gene: TRBV27
abundance: NA
d_gene: NA
j_gene: TRBJ2-3
CDR3aa: CASSFYPPGTDTQYF
CDR3nt: TGTGCCAGCAGTTTCTACCCGCCCGGCACAGATACGCAGTATTTT

v_gene: TRBV7-2
abundance: few
d_gene: TRBD1
j_gene: TRBJ2-5
CDR3aa: CASSTQSRGETQYF
CDR3nt: TGTGCCAGCAGCACACAATCCAGGGGGGAGACCCAGTACTTC

v_gene: TRBV11-2
abundance: few
d_gene: NA
j_gene: TRBJ1-1
CDR3aa: CASSPTGRASEAFF
CDR3nt: TGTGCCAGCTCCCCCACGGGAAGGGCGTCTGAAGCTTTCTTT

v_gene: TRBV9
abundance: few
d_gene: NA
j_gene: TRBJ2-2
CDR3aa: CASSTIGQPNTGELFF
CDR3nt: TGTGCCAGCAGTACCATTGGACAACCGAACACCGGGGAGCTGTTTTTT

v_gene: TRBV3-1
abundance: NA
d_gene: TRBD2
j_gene: TRBJ2-7
CDR3aa: CASSQDEVGGGYEQYF
CDR3nt: TGTGCCAGCAGCCAAGACGAGGTCGGGGGGGGCTACGAGCAGTACTTC

v_gene: TRBV4-1
abundance: NA
d_gene: NA
j_gene: TRBJ2-7
CDR3aa: CASSLSTGRDLPDEQYF
CDR3nt: TGCGCCAGCAGTCTAAGTACGGGCAGGGACCTCCCGGACGAGCAGTACTTC

v_gene: TRBV29-1
abundance: few
d_gene: NA
j_gene: TRBJ2-6
CDR3aa: CSVQVSGANVLTF
CDR3nt: TGCAGCGTGCAGGTCTCTGGGGCCAACGTCCTGACTTTC

v_gene: TRBV5-6
abundance: NA
d_gene: NA
j_gene: TRBJ2-1
CDR3aa: CASSLESVQFF
CDR3nt: TGTGCCAGCAGCTTGGAGTCCGTACAGTTCTTC

v_gene: TRBV5-5
abundance: NA
d_gene: NA
j_gene: TRBJ2-1
CDR3aa: CASSLEWAGNEQFF
CDR3nt: TGTGCCAGCAGCTTGGAGTGGGCGGGCAATGAGCAGTTCTTC

v_gene: TRBV6-5
abundance: few
d_gene: NA
j_gene: TRBJ1-6
CDR3aa: CASSETASPLHF
CDR3nt: TGTGCCAGCAGCGAGACGGCCTCACCCCTCCACTTT

v_gene: TRBV6-2/TRBV6-3
abundance: NA
d_gene: NA
j_gene: TRBJ2-1
CDR3aa: CASSWSREQFF
CDR3nt: TGTGCCAGCAGTTGGTCTCGAGAGCAGTTCTTC

v_gene: TRBV29-1
abundance: NA
d_gene: NA
j_gene: TRBJ1-5
CDR3aa: CSVGGGSNQPQHF
CDR3nt: TGCAGCGTTGGAGGGGGAAGCAATCAGCCCCAGCATTTT

v_gene: TRBV2
abundance: few
d_gene: NA
j_gene: TRBJ2-3
CDR3aa: CASSDLDTQYF
CDR3nt: TGTGCCAGCAGCGACCTGGATACGCAGTATTTT

v_gene: TRBV4-3
abundance: NA
d_gene: NA
j_gene: TRBJ1-3
CDR3aa: CASSQGVTNGGNTIYF
CDR3nt: TGCGCCAGCAGCCAAGGGGTTACCAACGGGGGAAACACCATATATTTT

v_gene: TRBV19
abundance: NA
d_gene: TRBD2
j_gene: TRBJ2-7
CDR3aa: CASSLGLAVPYEQYF
CDR3nt: TGTGCCAGTAGCCTGGGGCTAGCGGTCCCCTACGAGCAGTACTTC

v_gene: TRBV7-2
abundance: NA
d_gene: NA
j_gene: TRBJ2-2
CDR3aa: CASRSNLANTGELFF
CDR3nt: TGTGCCAGCAGGTCGAACCTCGCGAACACCGGGGAGCTGTTTTTT

v_gene: TRBV5-1
abundance: NA
d_gene: NA
j_gene: TRBJ2-3
CDR3aa: CASKTASHYIQPSTDTQYF
CDR3nt: TGCGCCAGCAAGACGGCTAGTCATTATATCCAACCTAGCACAGATACGCAGTATTTT

v_gene: TRBV7-6
abundance: NA
d_gene: NA
j_gene: TRBJ1-3
CDR3aa: CASSLGYGSSGNTIYF
CDR3nt: TGTGCCAGCAGCTTAGGATACGGGAGCTCTGGAAACACCATATATTTT

v_gene: TRBV7-2
abundance: NA
d_gene: NA
j_gene: TRBJ2-5
CDR3aa: CASSWGTLRHF
CDR3nt: TGTGCCAGCAGCTGGGGGACCCTGAGGCACTTC

v_gene: TRBV10-3
abundance: NA
d_gene: NA
j_gene: TRBJ2-1
CDR3aa: CAISASGTAYPEQFF
CDR3nt: TGTGCCATCAGTGCTTCTGGGACGGCTTACCCTGAGCAGTTCTTC

v_gene: TRBV5-5
abundance: NA
d_gene: NA
j_gene: TRBJ2-3
CDR3aa: CASSLGVRTGDTQYF
CDR3nt: TGTGCCAGCAGCTTGGGGGTTAGGACCGGAGATACGCAGTATTTT

v_gene: TRBV5-1
abundance: few
d_gene: NA
j_gene: TRBJ2-3
CDR3aa: CASSPDPSSGTQYF
CDR3nt: TGCGCCAGCAGCCCGGACCCCTCCTCGGGTACGCAGTATTTT

v_gene: TRBV4-3
abundance: NA
d_gene: NA
j_gene: TRBJ1-4
CDR3aa: CASSQGTGTGGGEKLFF
CDR3nt: TGCGCCAGCAGCCAAGGAACAGGGACCGGGGGTGGTGAAAAACTGTTTTTT

v_gene: TRBV6-2/TRBV6-3
abundance: NA
d_gene: NA
j_gene: TRBJ2-5
CDR3aa: CASSYSIPRGEETQYF
CDR3nt: TGTGCCAGCAGTTACTCGATCCCCCGGGGCGAAGAGACCCAGTACTTC

v_gene: TRBV5-1
abundance: many
d_gene: NA
j_gene: TRBJ2-1
CDR3aa: CASSLLGGSYNEQFF
CDR3nt: TGCGCCAGCAGCTTGTTAGGGGGCTCCTACAATGAGCAGTTCTTC

v_gene: TRBV4-1
abundance: NA
d_gene: TRBD1
j_gene: TRBJ2-3
CDR3aa: CASSLRTGATDTQYF
CDR3nt: TGCGCCAGCAGCCTACGGACAGGGGCCACAGATACGCAGTATTTT

v_gene: TRBV5-4
abundance: NA
d_gene: NA
j_gene: TRBJ2-1
CDR3aa: CASSLGPDPDNEQFF
CDR3nt: TGTGCCAGCAGCTTAGGTCCCGACCCTGACAATGAGCAGTTCTTC

v_gene: TRBV4-2
abundance: few
d_gene: TRBD1
j_gene: TRBJ2-7
CDR3aa: CASSVTGGPYEQYF
CDR3nt: TGTGCCAGCAGCGTGACAGGGGGCCCCTACGAGCAGTACTTC

v_gene: TRBV5-1
abundance: few
d_gene: NA
j_gene: TRBJ2-3
CDR3aa: CASRPGSVDTQYF
CDR3nt: TGCGCCAGCCGACCTGGGTCGGTAGATACGCAGTATTTT

v_gene: TRBV27
abundance: NA
d_gene: NA
j_gene: TRBJ2-3
CDR3aa: CASRPPRSADTQYF
CDR3nt: TGTGCCAGCAGGCCCCCAAGGAGCGCAGATACGCAGTATTTT

v_gene: TRBV5-1
abundance: NA
d_gene: TRBD1
j_gene: TRBJ1-2
CDR3aa: CASSDPWTGENYGYTF
CDR3nt: TGCGCCAGCAGCGATCCCTGGACAGGGGAGAACTATGGCTACACCTTC

v_gene: TRBV4-1
abundance: few
d_gene: TRBD1
j_gene: TRBJ1-5
CDR3aa: CASSLGQGTNQPQHF
CDR3nt: TGCGCCAGCAGCCTGGGACAGGGGACAAATCAGCCCCAGCATTTT

v_gene: TRBV7-2
abundance: many
d_gene: TRBD1
j_gene: TRBJ1-1
CDR3aa: CASSLRTGDTEAFF
CDR3nt: TGTGCCAGCAGCTTAAGGACAGGAGACACTGAAGCTTTCTTT

v_gene: TRBV7-2
abundance: NA
d_gene: NA
j_gene: TRBJ2-5
CDR3aa: CASNAPRGSGRETQYF
CDR3nt: TGTGCCAGCAACGCCCCCCGGGGTAGTGGGCGGGAGACCCAGTACTTC

v_gene: TRBV9
abundance: NA
d_gene: NA
j_gene: TRBJ1-2
CDR3aa: CASSAHYGYTF
CDR3nt: TGTGCCAGCAGCGCCCACTATGGCTACACCTTC

v_gene: TRBV9
abundance: once
d_gene: TRBD1
j_gene: TRBJ2-7
CDR3aa: CASGTGVHEQYF
CDR3nt: TGTGCCAGCGGGACAGGGGTTCACGAGCAGTACTTC

v_gene: TRBV7-3
abundance: few
d_gene: NA
j_gene: TRBJ1-1
CDR3aa: CASSESRVGNTEAFF
CDR3nt: TGTGCCAGCAGCGAAAGCAGGGTGGGGAACACTGAAGCTTTCTTT

v_gene: TRBV5-1
abundance: few
d_gene: NA
j_gene: TRBJ1-3
CDR3aa: CASSEQGRGNTIYF
CDR3nt: TGCGCCAGCAGCGAACAGGGAAGGGGAAACACCATATATTTT

v_gene: TRBV9
abundance: few
d_gene: TRBD2
j_gene: TRBJ2-1
CDR3aa: CASSPLAGKSYNEQFF
CDR3nt: TGTGCCAGCAGCCCCTTAGCGGGGAAGTCCTACAATGAGCAGTTCTTC

v_gene: TRBV7-9
abundance: many
d_gene: NA
j_gene: TRBJ1-2
CDR3aa: CASSLGANYGYTF
CDR3nt: TGCGCCAGCAGCTTGGGAGCTAACTATGGCTACACCTTC

v_gene: TRBV4-1
abundance: few
d_gene: TRBD1
j_gene: TRBJ1-1
CDR3aa: CASSQWDRSRTEAFF
CDR3nt: TGCGCCAGCAGCCAATGGGACAGGTCTCGGACTGAAGCTTTCTTT

v_gene: TRBV5-4
abundance: few
d_gene: TRBD2
j_gene: TRBJ2-3
CDR3aa: CASSPPPGGSTDTQYF
CDR3nt: TGTGCCAGCAGCCCCCCCCCGGGGGGTAGCACAGATACGCAGTATTTT

v_gene: TRBV20-1
abundance: many
d_gene: TRBD2
j_gene: TRBJ2-5
CDR3aa: CSAPPASGAWETQYF
CDR3nt: TGCAGTGCCCCCCCAGCTAGCGGGGCCTGGGAGACCCAGTACTTC

v_gene: TRBV6-6
abundance: NA
d_gene: TRBD2
j_gene: TRBJ2-1
CDR3aa: CASSYSQTSGVSSYNEQFF
CDR3nt: TGTGCCAGCAGTTACTCCCAGACTAGCGGGGTGAGCTCCTACAATGAGCAGTTCTTC

v_gene: TRBV5-1
abundance: many
d_gene: TRBD1
j_gene: TRBJ2-2
CDR3aa: CASSSTAGGDGELFF
CDR3nt: TGCGCCAGCAGCTCGACGGCAGGGGGTGACGGGGAGCTGTTTTTT

v_gene: TRBV4-3
abundance: NA
d_gene: NA
j_gene: TRBJ2-2
CDR3aa: CASSHSGGGIGELFF
CDR3nt: TGCGCCAGCAGCCACTCCGGAGGGGGCATCGGGGAGCTGTTTTTT

v_gene: TRBV7-2
abundance: NA
d_gene: TRBD2
j_gene: TRBJ2-1
CDR3aa: CASSPTSGGAGSEQFF
CDR3nt: TGTGCCAGCAGCCCTACTAGCGGGGGGGCGGGAAGTGAGCAGTTCTTC

v_gene: TRBV15
abundance: NA
d_gene: TRBD2
j_gene: TRBJ2-5
CDR3aa: CATSAPGVAGDQETQYF
CDR3nt: TGTGCCACCAGCGCCCCCGGGGTAGCGGGGGATCAAGAGACCCAGTACTTC

v_gene: TRBV7-2
abundance: few
d_gene: TRBD2
j_gene: TRBJ2-1
CDR3aa: CASSQPGLAGGKSYNEQFF
CDR3nt: TGTGCCAGCAGCCAGCCGGGACTAGCGGGGGGAAAGTCCTACAATGAGCAGTTCTTC

v_gene: TRBV4-3
abundance: NA
d_gene: TRBD2
j_gene: TRBJ2-5
CDR3aa: CASSQEWTSGGPYQETQYF
CDR3nt: TGCGCCAGCAGCCAAGAGTGGACTAGCGGGGGCCCGTACCAAGAGACCCAGTACTTC